The text below deals with one T cell receptor beta chain. TCRdb re-analysed the 5' RACE reads in MiXCR, keeping a single row per CDR3 protein. Here the sample spans about 94,000 distinct CDR3 sequences, approximately 9% being singletons. This sample is drawn from a study of T cells after yellow fever vaccination. Looking at the study overall: When fractions had low cell numbers, they were prepared with SMART-Seq v4 Ultra Low Input.

Study results and caveats: The secondary response showed a weaker magnitude and a faster peak, day 5 versus 15. Clonotypes found in both CD4 and CD8 compartments made up a small share.

The material was CD8+ T cells not binding an NS4B(214-222) dextramer, sorted from PBMCs, obtained around 15 days after the first yellow fever vaccination. The sequence was collected from a man between 18 and 35 years old who received the YFV17D yellow fever vaccine.

CDR3 loop: CASSYSGQAKETQYF. CDR3 coding DNA: TGTGCCAGCAGTTACTCAGGGCAGGCCAAAGAGACCCAGTACTTC. The genes are TRBV6-5 and TRBJ2-5, with no clear D. Germline V CDR1 and CDR2: MNHEY, SVGAGI. V was cut by 0 bases and J by 3 bases, with 11 bases left in between. This CDR3 is built from 15 residues.